This T cell receptor beta chain stems from a study of blood T cell repertoires in COVID-19. In the study overall: Sites across the United States, Italy and Spain contributed samples from acute and convalescent COVID-19.

Sequencing was performed with immunoSEQ multiplex PCR; in TCRdb, only in-frame clones are kept and a portion is missing. This repertoire shows roughly 190,000 clones, around 86% found once; its top ten account for around 6.5%. Per the germline V gene, CDR1 is ENHRY and CDR2 is SYGVKD. With 6 bases clipped from V and 8 bases from J, the junction kept 9 bases outside the gene matches. The CDR3 totals 15 residues. The rearrangement uses TRBV10-3 and TRBJ2-1; TRBD2 aligns across 11 bases. The receptor comes from a woman older than 75 in a cohort sampled during active or convalescent COVID-19. The sequenced sample was peripheral blood. This chain's CDR3 is CAISKLAGVSDEQFF. CDR3 bases: TGTGCCATCAGCAAACTAGCGGGAGTGAGCGATGAGCAGTTCTTC.